This TCR beta chain was obtained from a study of T-cell reconstitution after alpha-beta-depleted transplantation in children. Study results and caveats: Newly made T cells mostly supplied T-cell counts and diversity one year after transplant. About two months after transplant, alpha-beta T cells reportedly came from several hundred expanded graft clones. High day-60 TCRbeta diversity in some patients came from surviving recipient T cells and thymic progenitors.

Preparation of the TCRbeta library involved a method that used unique molecular identifiers. TCRdb reanalysed the PCR reads using MiXCR and keeps one entry per CDR3 protein. The table includes approximately 490,000 distinct CDR3 sequences, about 10% detected once. This clonotype was seen many times. Its specificity is not known. CDR1 is LNHNV, CDR2 YYDKDF, per germline (reference sequence). Trimming cost V 1 base and J 6 bases; bases outside gene matches: 8. The length of the CDR3 is 15 residues. Sequences were derived from PBMCs, sampled before TCRalphabeta/CD19-depleted stem cell transplant. The chain is built from TRBV15 and TRBJ2-7; 8 nucleotides align to TRBD2. The clonotype originates from a child under 10 years old with inherited bone marrow failure, due to receive a stem cell transplant. The CDR3 is CATSRAGGRLLEQYF. CDR3 nucleotides: TGTGCCACCAGCAGAGCGGGAGGGCGTCTACTCGAGCAGTACTTC.